The sequence of this TCR beta chain was determined in a study of blood T cell repertoires in COVID-19. Study-level information: T cells, B-cell-depleted T cells, or PBMCs supplied cDNA or gDNA.

V dropped 5 bases and J dropped 3 bases, with 13 bases sitting between them. The germline V gene encodes CDR1 MNHEY and CDR2 SVGAGI. The CDR3 is 14 residues long. Generated by immunoSEQ multiplex PCR, the TCRdb table keeps only in-frame clones and is missing some. Among roughly 330,000 clones listed, about 90% were seen once. The TCR comes from a man in his thirties or forties who had recovered from COVID-19. The sequencing sample was made of PBMCs or T cells enriched from blood (not recorded which). The rearrangement joins TRBV6-5 to TRBJ1-2, with D maybe TRBD1 (6 bases). The CDR3: CASSLRDTDYGYTF. The CDR3 nucleotides are TGTGCCAGCAGTCTCCGGGACACCGACTATGGCTACACCTTC.